Listed below are T cell receptor beta chains from one sample, sequenced in a study of CD8+CD57+ T cells in acquired aplastic anemia. TCRdb processed the reads anew with MiXCR; each CDR3 protein has one entry. The sample yields 200,000 to 250,000 distinct CDR3 sequences, roughly two thirds seen once. The material sequenced was sorted CD4+, CD8+, or CD8+CD57+ T cells (not recorded which) from PBMCs. Receptors originate from a human donor with aplastic anemia. CDR3s include the opening cysteine and the closing phenylalanine or tryptophan. A D gene is named only where the DNA matches it firmly. Clone size, where shown, is once, few, many, or a class for clones that have expanded.

D gene: TRBD2
J gene: TRBJ2-6
V gene: TRBV5-1
clone size: -
CDR3 protein: CASSQERPLAGALPGANVLTF
CDR3 DNA: TGCGCCAGCAGCCAGGAAAGGCCTCTAGCGGGGGCACTCCCTGGGGCCAACGTCCTGACTTTC

D gene: -
J gene: TRBJ1-4
V gene: TRBV5-4
clone size: -
CDR3 protein: CASSLWGSGVF
CDR3 DNA: TGTGCCAGCAGCTTGTGGGGGAGCGGGGTTTTT

D gene: TRBD2
J gene: TRBJ2-1
V gene: TRBV2
clone size: -
CDR3 protein: CASSEAGLAGHNEQFF
CDR3 DNA: TGTGCCAGCAGTGAGGCGGGACTAGCGGGCCACAATGAGCAGTTCTTC

D gene: -
J gene: TRBJ1-6
V gene: TRBV7-8
clone size: -
CDR3 protein: CASAGGGALSSYNSPLHF
CDR3 DNA: TGTGCCAGCGCGGGTGGCGGGGCCTTAAGCTCCTATAATTCACCCCTCCACTTT

D gene: -
J gene: TRBJ1-6
V gene: TRBV10-3
clone size: once
CDR3 protein: CASSSGLEGSSYNSPLHF
CDR3 DNA: TGTGCCAGCAGTTCCGGGTTGGAGGGGAGCTCCTATAATTCACCCCTCCACTTT

D gene: -
J gene: TRBJ1-1
V gene: TRBV15
clone size: -
CDR3 protein: CATSSSRSGRVNTEAFF
CDR3 DNA: TGTGCCACCAGCAGCTCCAGGTCGGGACGAGTGAACACTGAAGCTTTCTTT

D gene: -
J gene: TRBJ1-3
V gene: TRBV24-1
clone size: -
CDR3 protein: CATSDSKSPGNTIYF
CDR3 DNA: TGTGCCACCAGTGATTCAAAAAGTCCCGGAAACACCATATATTTT

D gene: -
J gene: TRBJ1-2
V gene: TRBV7-8
clone size: few
CDR3 protein: CASSQEAVYGYTF
CDR3 DNA: TGTGCCAGCAGCCAGGAGGCCGTCTATGGCTACACCTTC

D gene: -
J gene: TRBJ2-1
V gene: TRBV2
clone size: -
CDR3 protein: CASNPQTGNNEQFF
CDR3 DNA: TGTGCCAGCAACCCACAGACAGGTAACAATGAGCAGTTCTTC

D gene: -
J gene: TRBJ1-5
V gene: TRBV29-1
clone size: -
CDR3 protein: CSVSGANQPQHF
CDR3 DNA: TGCAGCGTTTCGGGGGCCAATCAGCCCCAGCATTTT

D gene: -
J gene: TRBJ2-7
V gene: TRBV7-9
clone size: few
CDR3 protein: CASSLVAGTGSYEQYF
CDR3 DNA: TGTGCCAGCAGCTTAGTGGCCGGGACGGGGTCTTACGAGCAGTACTTC

D gene: -
J gene: TRBJ1-1
V gene: TRBV20-1
clone size: -
CDR3 protein: CSATDGSEGHMNTEAFF
CDR3 DNA: TGCAGTGCTACAGACGGATCTGAAGGACACATGAACACTGAAGCTTTCTTT

D gene: -
J gene: TRBJ2-1
V gene: TRBV25-1
clone size: few
CDR3 protein: CASLAQAPYNEQFF
CDR3 DNA: TGTGCCAGCTTAGCCCAGGCCCCCTACAATGAGCAGTTCTTC

D gene: -
J gene: TRBJ2-7
V gene: TRBV10-3
clone size: -
CDR3 protein: CAMAGLISNEQYF
CDR3 DNA: TGTGCCATGGCGGGCCTCATCTCCAACGAGCAGTACTTC

D gene: -
J gene: TRBJ2-7
V gene: TRBV7-2
clone size: -
CDR3 protein: CASSFRLGDEQYF
CDR3 DNA: TGTGCCAGCAGCTTTCGGTTGGGAGACGAGCAGTACTTC

D gene: -
J gene: TRBJ1-5
V gene: TRBV10-3
clone size: -
CDR3 protein: CAISEGLVNQPQHF
CDR3 DNA: TGTGCCATCAGTGAGGGACTTGTCAATCAGCCCCAGCATTTT

D gene: -
J gene: TRBJ2-5
V gene: TRBV14
clone size: -
CDR3 protein: CASSQTTGTQETQYF
CDR3 DNA: TGTGCCAGCAGCCAAACCACAGGGACTCAAGAGACCCAGTACTTC

D gene: TRBD2
J gene: TRBJ2-5
V gene: TRBV2
clone size: once
CDR3 protein: CASTKESGGATETQYF
CDR3 DNA: TGTGCCAGCACTAAGGAAAGCGGGGGGGCCACAGAGACCCAGTACTTC

D gene: TRBD1
J gene: TRBJ2-1
V gene: TRBV29-1
clone size: -
CDR3 protein: CSGYRGDGTEQFF
CDR3 DNA: TGCAGCGGATACAGGGGAGACGGGACTGAGCAGTTCTTC

D gene: -
J gene: TRBJ1-1
V gene: TRBV29-1
clone size: once
CDR3 protein: CSVTIGNTEAFF
CDR3 DNA: TGCAGCGTCACTATAGGGAACACTGAAGCTTTCTTT

D gene: TRBD1
J gene: TRBJ2-7
V gene: TRBV14
clone size: -
CDR3 protein: CASSQRGQLYEQYF
CDR3 DNA: TGTGCCAGCAGCCAAAGGGGACAGCTTTACGAGCAGTACTTC

D gene: -
J gene: TRBJ2-7
V gene: TRBV10-3
clone size: many
CDR3 protein: CAISEGWYEQYF
CDR3 DNA: TGTGCCATCAGTGAAGGGTGGTACGAGCAGTACTTC

D gene: TRBD1
J gene: TRBJ1-2
V gene: TRBV12-3/TRBV12-4
clone size: -
CDR3 protein: CASSPRRQGQGYTF
CDR3 DNA: TGTGCCAGCAGTCCAAGAAGACAGGGCCAAGGCTACACCTTC

D gene: -
J gene: TRBJ2-7
V gene: TRBV10-3
clone size: -
CDR3 protein: CAISVEGGASYEQYF
CDR3 DNA: TGTGCCATCAGTGTGGAGGGGGGAGCCTCCTACGAGCAGTACTTC

D gene: -
J gene: TRBJ1-4
V gene: TRBV11-2
clone size: many
CDR3 protein: CASSLEVLHPPKLFF
CDR3 DNA: TGTGCCAGCAGCTTAGAAGTCCTACATCCCCCAAAACTGTTTTTT

D gene: -
J gene: TRBJ1-5
V gene: TRBV10-3
clone size: few
CDR3 protein: CATGAGRNQPQHF
CDR3 DNA: TGTGCCACCGGAGCAGGGAGGAATCAGCCCCAGCATTTT

D gene: TRBD1
J gene: TRBJ1-2
V gene: TRBV24-1
clone size: -
CDR3 protein: CATSDLNAGGAGVDGYTF
CDR3 DNA: TGTGCCACCAGTGATTTGAATGCAGGGGGCGCAGGTGTTGATGGCTACACCTTC

D gene: -
J gene: TRBJ2-1
V gene: TRBV20-1
clone size: many
CDR3 protein: CSARGTGLQDEQFF
CDR3 DNA: TGCAGTGCTAGAGGGACTGGCCTTCAGGATGAGCAGTTCTTC

D gene: TRBD1
J gene: TRBJ2-1
V gene: TRBV5-1
clone size: -
CDR3 protein: CASSSGTGKTTNEQFF
CDR3 DNA: TGCGCCAGCAGCTCCGGGACAGGGAAGACAACAAATGAGCAGTTCTTC

D gene: -
J gene: TRBJ2-6
V gene: TRBV24-1
clone size: -
CDR3 protein: CATSDYEYSGANVLTF
CDR3 DNA: TGTGCCACCAGTGATTATGAGTACTCTGGGGCCAACGTCCTGACTTTC

D gene: TRBD1
J gene: TRBJ2-3
V gene: TRBV7-9
clone size: -
CDR3 protein: CASSSDRGTDTQYF
CDR3 DNA: TGTGCCAGCAGCTCGGACAGGGGAACAGATACGCAGTATTTT

D gene: -
J gene: TRBJ2-1
V gene: TRBV15
clone size: -
CDR3 protein: CATSSQGGSYNEQFF
CDR3 DNA: TGTGCCACCAGCTCTCAGGGCGGCTCCTACAATGAGCAGTTCTTC

D gene: -
J gene: TRBJ1-1
V gene: TRBV20-1
clone size: -
CDR3 protein: CSARQGLGNTEAFF
CDR3 DNA: TGCAGTGCTAGACAGGGGTTGGGGAACACTGAAGCTTTCTTT

D gene: TRBD1
J gene: TRBJ1-3
V gene: TRBV7-6
clone size: many
CDR3 protein: CASSSRRDSSGNTIYF
CDR3 DNA: TGTGCCAGCAGCTCTCGGCGGGACAGCTCTGGAAACACCATATATTTT

D gene: TRBD1
J gene: TRBJ2-7
V gene: TRBV5-6
clone size: -
CDR3 protein: CASSASGQGYEQYF
CDR3 DNA: TGTGCCAGCAGTGCCTCCGGACAGGGGTACGAGCAGTACTTC

D gene: -
J gene: TRBJ1-6
V gene: TRBV5-6
clone size: -
CDR3 protein: CASSLDGGVGSPLHF
CDR3 DNA: TGTGCCAGCAGCCTGGATGGGGGGGTAGGATCACCCCTCCACTTT

D gene: TRBD2
J gene: TRBJ2-1
V gene: TRBV7-9
clone size: -
CDR3 protein: CASSSPGTSGRRAEQFF
CDR3 DNA: TGTGCCAGCAGCTCACCCGGGACTAGCGGGAGGAGGGCCGAACAGTTCTTC

D gene: TRBD1
J gene: TRBJ1-2
V gene: TRBV19
clone size: -
CDR3 protein: CASTLGQGAFGYTF
CDR3 DNA: TGTGCCAGTACCCTGGGGCAGGGGGCATTTGGCTACACCTTC

D gene: -
J gene: TRBJ2-5
V gene: TRBV10-3
clone size: -
CDR3 protein: CAIGREETQYF
CDR3 DNA: TGTGCCATCGGCAGGGAAGAGACCCAGTACTTC

D gene: -
J gene: TRBJ2-7
V gene: TRBV5-1
clone size: many
CDR3 protein: CASSFTGTYEQYF
CDR3 DNA: TGCGCCAGCAGCTTTACAGGAACCTACGAGCAGTACTTC

D gene: -
J gene: TRBJ2-7
V gene: TRBV7-9
clone size: many
CDR3 protein: CASSLSLMDMEQYF
CDR3 DNA: TGTGCCAGCAGCTTATCCCTCATGGATATGGAGCAGTACTTC

D gene: -
J gene: TRBJ2-7
V gene: TRBV4-2
clone size: -
CDR3 protein: CASSQARHYEQYF
CDR3 DNA: TGTGCCAGCAGCCAAGCCCGGCACTACGAGCAGTACTTC

D gene: -
J gene: TRBJ1-5
V gene: TRBV20-1
clone size: -
CDR3 protein: CSARDARGQPQHF
CDR3 DNA: TGCAGTGCTAGAGATGCTCGAGGACAGCCCCAGCATTTT

D gene: -
J gene: TRBJ2-7
V gene: TRBV7-9
clone size: -
CDR3 protein: CASSGLGPYEQYF
CDR3 DNA: TGTGCCAGCAGTGGTTTGGGACCCTACGAGCAGTACTTC

D gene: TRBD2
J gene: TRBJ2-1
V gene: TRBV7-2
clone size: few
CDR3 protein: CASSSYSGGHNEQFF
CDR3 DNA: TGTGCCAGCAGCTCATATAGCGGGGGGCACAATGAGCAGTTCTTC

D gene: -
J gene: TRBJ2-7
V gene: TRBV7-9
clone size: few
CDR3 protein: CASSFTSYEQYF
CDR3 DNA: TGTGCCAGCAGCTTTACCTCCTACGAGCAGTACTTC

D gene: TRBD1
J gene: TRBJ1-1
V gene: TRBV7-3
clone size: once
CDR3 protein: CAISVTGKTEAFF
CDR3 DNA: TGTGCCATCAGTGTGACAGGGAAAACTGAAGCTTTCTTT

D gene: -
J gene: TRBJ1-5
V gene: TRBV24-1
clone size: -
CDR3 protein: CATSDLWRDSNQPQHF
CDR3 DNA: TGTGCCACCAGTGATTTGTGGCGGGATAGCAATCAGCCCCAGCATTTT

D gene: TRBD1
J gene: TRBJ2-7
V gene: TRBV29-1
clone size: -
CDR3 protein: CSVGSGGYEQYF
CDR3 DNA: TGCAGCGTAGGCTCAGGGGGCTACGAGCAGTACTTC

D gene: TRBD1
J gene: TRBJ2-1
V gene: TRBV7-2
clone size: -
CDR3 protein: CASSLGRDRTYNEQFF
CDR3 DNA: TGTGCCAGCAGCTTAGGCCGGGACAGAACCTACAATGAGCAGTTCTTC

D gene: -
J gene: TRBJ2-6
V gene: TRBV7-2
clone size: few
CDR3 protein: CASSLEIGSGANVLTF
CDR3 DNA: TGTGCCAGCAGCTTAGAAATAGGGTCTGGGGCCAACGTCCTGACTTTC